The following is a T cell receptor beta chain sequence with its context. Its antigen is currently not known. The sample holds no much larger clone one base away, and base qualities are not on file. Clipping removes 3 bases from V and 8 bases from J, with 9 as the unmatched junction base count. The germline V gene provides CDR1 SNHLY and CDR2 FYNNEI. From its cysteine to its phenylalanine, the CDR3 spans 15 amino acids. The kept DNA is CDR3 alone, 45 bases in frame from the first base. Preparation of the library involved the immunoSEQ multiplex PCR assay. For the multiplex PCR, a mixture combining 60 forward primers for TCR Vbeta segments and 13 reverse primers for TCR Jbeta segments was used. A multiplex PCR assay on genomic DNA amplified the CDR3 region of rearranged TCR beta genes. The Illumina HiSeq System was used to sequence the amplified TCR beta libraries as 87-base-pair reads. As for the authors' bioinformatics: Across the 670 or so repertoires, a later analysis counted 80 million or so unique TCR beta chains, roughly 11 million of which were shared by at least two donors. A nearest-neighbor algorithm error-corrected the raw reads and collapsed the reads into unique sequences, merging closely related sequences to remove PCR and sequencing errors. CDR3 sequences were aligned to IMGT reference sequences to assign V, D and J gene segments. Each retained sequence needed at least a six-nucleotide match to both a V gene segment and a J gene segment. Rearrangements were classified as productive when the CDR3 lacked stop codons and remained in frame with V and J, and all other rearrangements were classified as non-productive. CDR3 was defined by IMGT convention, running from the second conserved V-encoded cysteine to the conserved J-encoded phenylalanine. The earlier analysis of approximately 500 of the donors excluded sequences that lacked an unambiguous match to a single V gene segment. In an earlier analysis of 450 to 700 of the donors, V segments were called functional above 56.7% productive rearrangements and were called segregating when the between-donor standard deviation exceeded 5%. A statistical classification framework was built to diagnose cytomegalovirus status from the catalog of TCR beta chain sequences. In a later analysis, TCR nucleotide sequences were compared against IMGT/GENE-DB human TR gene sequences so that V and J genes could be assigned. In a later analysis, CDR3 sequences and most-parsimonious VDJ recombination scenarios were assigned using the TCRdist pipeline. In a later analysis, every TCR beta chain was defined by the combination of its CDR3 amino acid sequence and its V-gene family, and reads without a unique V-gene family were dropped. To address suspected cross-contamination and a sequencing artifact, a later analysis removed a few hundred highly shared, low-generation-probability nucleotide sequences. In a later analysis, a clonal expansion index was calculated for each public chain from normalized within-repertoire ranks of inferred template counts. In a later analysis, generation probabilities were computed using a VDJ recombination model fitted to out-of-frame rearrangements, and the results were checked against IGoR. Hypergeometric tests were used in a later analysis to score TCR-TCR, TCR-HLA and TCR-CMV co-occurrence, with a repertoire-size bias correction applied to the TCR pairs. In a later analysis, false discovery rates were estimated by permuting HLA or CMV assignments 20 times. In a later analysis, co-occurring TCRs were grouped with DBSCAN, and TCRdist sequence similarity was added when clustering was performed within HLA-allele-positive subsets. Repertoires with fewer than 30,000 or more than 120,000 public chains were left out of co-occurrence clustering, as were four to six repertoires with anomalous nucleotide sharing. In its TCRdb copy, this immuneACCESS table keeps in-frame sequences only and misses some clones. Where compared with another copy, unresolved V genes explain less than half of these, and the others have no known cause. V, J and clone size are taken as reported in that table, and D and trimming were inferred from the DNA itself. A total of approximately 140,000 clones appear in this sample, about 60% of them only once. The ten largest account for about 7.1% of the sample.

The cohort comprised 666 healthy bone marrow donors. At the time of sampling, every cohort member was nominally healthy, though immune exposures that went unrecorded were likely present. The donor tested CMV seropositive, placing the donor among the 250 to 350 seropositive members of the cohort. A peripheral blood sample was collected from each donor, and TCR beta sequencing was performed on peripheral blood mononuclear cells. Genomic DNA was extracted from the blood cell samples with the Qiagen DNeasy Blood Extraction Kit. This entry is derived from a study of cytomegalovirus exposure and HLA in healthy donors (TCRdb year 2017). At the level of the whole study: An earlier analysis of some 550 of the donors reported approximately 270 Gb of sequence data and 117 million unique TCR beta sequences from about 180 million T cells. Approximately 300 gigabases of sequencing data and approximately 92 million unique TCR sequences made up an early release that covered roughly 670 HLA-typed donors. Of the 300 to 500 genotyped donors, less than 90% were placed in the genetic ancestry cluster associated with self-reported Caucasian donors. The study was designed to test whether signatures of past pathogen exposure could be identified by cataloging public T cell receptors. The study profiled the T cell repertoires of about 640 subjects by immunosequencing and related them to cytomegalovirus serostatus. In addition to the first cohort of 650 to 750 subjects, a separate validation cohort of approximately 120 different subjects was used. To predict cytomegalovirus infection status, the study brought together high-throughput TCR immunosequencing, statistical association of individual TCRs with disease status, and machine learning. To study patterns of TCR occurrence, a later analysis re-analyzed previously published TCR beta repertoires from 500 to 850 donors and added high-resolution HLA genotyping. Rather than using new phenotypic data, the later analysis identified candidate immune exposures from TCR beta sequences and from how often those sequences occurred across donors. In an earlier analysis of several hundred of the donors, high-throughput TCR beta sequencing was used to judge whether each TCR beta V gene segment behaved as functional or pseudogenic. Donor age, sex, ethnicity and CMV serostatus were collected together with the repertoire data. In a later genetic analysis, genome-wide SNP genotypes for about three fifths of the roughly 670 donors were used, and that subset was treated as a discovery cohort. Every discovery cohort repertoire had been produced on one sequencing platform. HLA typing covered class I and class II loci at four-digit resolution. The number of donors typed differed by locus, with roughly 620-640 for A, B, C, DRB1 and DQB1, about 500 for DQA1, approximately 580 for DPA1, and about 450 for DPB1. Because of strong linkage in the cohort, roughly five DR-DQ haplotypes were treated as single units for association and clustering. Among 300 to 500 genotyped donors of the cohort, an average of approximately 220,000 unique TCR beta nucleotide sequences was sequenced per donor, of which roughly 18% were non-productive. The paper's findings and limits, for the study overall: CMV serostatus was the only immune exposure information available for the cohort. At a false discovery rate of 0.05, a later analysis linked under 20,000 TCR beta sequences to specific HLA alleles. Because the 87-base-pair reads could not distinguish some IMGT-functional V segments, including TRBV6-2 and TRBV6-3, those segments were excluded. When HLA alleles, especially DR and DQ, strongly co-occurred, attributing TCR associations to individual alleles was difficult. Cytomegalovirus status was reported to be diagnosed by the classifier with high specificity and sensitivity in both the original and validation cohorts. In this cohort, only TCR beta chains were sequenced, and detectable features were limited by the absence of alpha or paired-chain data. A later analysis found that HLA-associated TCR beta chains were more clonally expanded and had lower generation probabilities than equally common non-associated chains. V-gene and J-gene trimming of TCR beta chains was associated with a missense DCLRE1C variant in a later genetic analysis, and the association was replicated in an independent cohort. Correlated functional status among segregating V segments might be attributable to linkage disequilibrium, but an unknown experimental factor could not be ruled out. Three of the identified cytomegalovirus-associated TCR beta chains were confirmed in vitro to be specific for cytomegalovirus antigens. The authors suggested that the approach could potentially be extended to other disease states and immunological phenotypes. A later analysis found that TCR association rates varied across HLA loci, with DRB1 alleles showing the most associated TCRs and HLA-C alleles the fewest. Most TCR sequences were observed very rarely across donors, whereas some public TCRs were present in many individuals. A further reported finding was that TCR beta sequences accurately predicted the HLA-A and HLA-B alleles for most subjects in the first cohort. A cluster of highly shared sequence variants was judged likely to represent a technical artifact of the sequencing pipeline. Sequencing depth was assumed to be roughly uniform across donors in the presence/absence analyses, though that assumption may not hold. A later analysis reported that several top co-occurrence clusters appeared linked to parvovirus B19, influenza, CMV and Epstein-Barr virus. According to a later genetic analysis, donors in an Asian-associated ancestry cluster had fewer N-insertions in productive TCRs than the approximately 630-donor mean. A total of fewer than 200 TCR beta chains were listed by the study as associated with cytomegalovirus. Fewer than 20 rarely observed V segments, including chromosome 9 orphons, were excluded from the earlier analysis of approximately 600 of the donors because counts were too low. HLA typing was unavailable for some donors at each locus, so association tests used only the typed subset. According to a later analysis, most CMV-associated TCR beta chains appeared to be HLA-restricted, and the HLA associations seemed to be driven largely by CMV exposure. In an earlier analysis of approximately 590 of the donors, most TCR beta V segments were observed in productive rearrangements about 87% or about 30% of the time, broadly matching IMGT annotations.

The V and J segments used are TRBV2 and TRBJ1-4; 7 central nucleotides agree with TRBD1. This TCR was recovered from an older woman in good health and CMV-seropositive. The sample comprised PBMCs. The CDR3 here reads CASSDNTGAYEKLFF. The base sequence is TGTGCCAGCAGTGATAATACAGGGGCGTACGAAAAACTGTTTTTT. The CDR3 plus the reference TRBV2 and TRBJ1-4 genes for the other parts give the full variable domain: EPEVTQTPSHQVTQMGQEVILRCVPISNHLYFYWYRQILGQKVEFLVSFYNNEISEKSEIFDDQFSVERPDGSNFTLKIRSTKLEDSAMYFCASSDNTGAYEKLFFGSGTQLSVL.